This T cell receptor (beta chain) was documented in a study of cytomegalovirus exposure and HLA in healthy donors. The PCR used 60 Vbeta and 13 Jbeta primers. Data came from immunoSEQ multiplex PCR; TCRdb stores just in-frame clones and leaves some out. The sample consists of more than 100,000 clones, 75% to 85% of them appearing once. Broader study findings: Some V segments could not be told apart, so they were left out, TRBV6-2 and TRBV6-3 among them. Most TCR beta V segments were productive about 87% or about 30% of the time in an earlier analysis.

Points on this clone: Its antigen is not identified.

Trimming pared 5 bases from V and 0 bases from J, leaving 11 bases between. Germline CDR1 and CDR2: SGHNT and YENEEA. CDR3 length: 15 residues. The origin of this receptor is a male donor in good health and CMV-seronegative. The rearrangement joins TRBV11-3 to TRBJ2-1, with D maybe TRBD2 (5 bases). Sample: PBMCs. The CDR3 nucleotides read TGTGCCAGCAGCCCACTGGGGAGCTCCTACAATGAGCAGTTCTTC. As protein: CASSPLGSSYNEQFF.